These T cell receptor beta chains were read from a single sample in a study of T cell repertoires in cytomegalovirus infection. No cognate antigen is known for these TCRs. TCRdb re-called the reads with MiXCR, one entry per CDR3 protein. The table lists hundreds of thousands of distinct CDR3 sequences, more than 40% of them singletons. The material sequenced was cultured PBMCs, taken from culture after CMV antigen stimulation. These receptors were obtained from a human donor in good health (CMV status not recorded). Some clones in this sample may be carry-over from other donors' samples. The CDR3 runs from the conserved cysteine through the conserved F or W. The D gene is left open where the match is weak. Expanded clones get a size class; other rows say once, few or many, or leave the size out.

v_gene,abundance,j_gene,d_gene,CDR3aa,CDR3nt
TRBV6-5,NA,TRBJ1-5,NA,CASSAGWQPQHF,TGTGCCAGCAGTGCCGGGTGGCAGCCCCAGCATTTT
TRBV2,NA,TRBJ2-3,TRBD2,CASRSGRSTDTQYF,TGTGCCAGCCGTAGCGGGAGGAGTACAGATACGCAGTATTTT
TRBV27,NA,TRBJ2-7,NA,CASSPYDSPYEQYF,TGTGCCAGCAGTCCTTACGACAGCCCCTACGAGCAGTACTTC
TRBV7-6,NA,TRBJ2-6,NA,CASPPGGGANVLTF,TGTGCCAGCCCTCCGGGCGGTGGGGCCAACGTCCTGACTTTC
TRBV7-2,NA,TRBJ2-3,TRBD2,CASSLGLAGGNLAQYF,TGTGCCAGCAGCTTAGGACTAGCGGGGGGGAATTTGGCGCAGTATTTT
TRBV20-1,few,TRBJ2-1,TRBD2,CSASTLAGDGNEQFF,TGCAGTGCTAGCACCTTAGCGGGGGACGGCAATGAGCAGTTCTTC
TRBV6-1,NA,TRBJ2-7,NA,CASIRGDTLSYEQYF,TGTGCCAGCATCAGGGGGGATACCCTCTCCTACGAGCAGTACTTC
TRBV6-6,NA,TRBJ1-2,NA,CASRITNYGYTF,TGTGCCAGTCGTATCACAAACTATGGCTACACCTTC
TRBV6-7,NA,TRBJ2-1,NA,CASSPEHSEQFF,TGTGCCAGCAGCCCCGAGCATAGTGAGCAGTTCTTC
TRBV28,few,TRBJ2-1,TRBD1,CASSLLGGGEQFF,TGTGCCAGCAGTTTATTAGGGGGCGGTGAGCAGTTCTTC
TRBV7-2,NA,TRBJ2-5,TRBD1,CASRSRQGEETQYF,TGTGCCAGCAGATCTCGACAGGGAGAGGAGACCCAGTACTTC
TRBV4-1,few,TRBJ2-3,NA,CASSQGPMLTDTQYF,TGCGCCAGCAGCCAAGGGCCGATGTTAACAGATACGCAGTATTTT
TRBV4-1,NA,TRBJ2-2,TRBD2,CASSQDTSGRVYTGELFF,TGCGCCAGCAGCCAAGATACTAGCGGGCGCGTATACACCGGGGAGCTGTTTTTT
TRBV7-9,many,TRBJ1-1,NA,CASSFVENTEAFF,TGTGCCAGCAGTTTCGTAGAGAACACTGAAGCTTTCTTT
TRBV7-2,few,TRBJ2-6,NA,CASSLGQGRGANVLTF,TGTGCCAGCAGCTTAGGTCAGGGGCGTGGGGCCAACGTCCTGACTTTC
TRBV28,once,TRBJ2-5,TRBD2,CASSWSSGGQETQYF,TGTGCCAGCAGTTGGAGTAGCGGGGGCCAAGAGACCCAGTACTTC
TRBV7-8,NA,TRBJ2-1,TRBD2,CASSTRLAGAYNEQFF,TGTGCCAGCAGCACGCGACTAGCGGGAGCCTACAATGAGCAGTTCTTC
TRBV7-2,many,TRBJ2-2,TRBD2,CASSLSPTSGGGAGELFF,TGTGCCAGCAGCTTATCCCCTACTAGCGGAGGTGGAGCCGGGGAGCTGTTTTTT
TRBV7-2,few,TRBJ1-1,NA,CASSFRWTEAFF,TGTGCCAGCAGCTTTAGGTGGACTGAAGCTTTCTTT
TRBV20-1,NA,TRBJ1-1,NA,CSAREQWYTEAFF,TGCAGTGCTAGAGAACAGTGGTACACTGAAGCTTTCTTT
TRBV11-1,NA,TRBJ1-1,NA,CASSLVSGGRAFF,TGTGCCAGCAGCTTAGTAAGCGGGGGCCGAGCTTTCTTT
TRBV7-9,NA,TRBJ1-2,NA,CACRPDSQGYTF,TGTGCCTGCAGACCGGACTCTCAAGGCTACACCTTC
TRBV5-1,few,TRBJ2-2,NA,CASSLAYDGELFF,TGCGCCAGCAGCTTGGCGTATGACGGGGAGCTGTTTTTT
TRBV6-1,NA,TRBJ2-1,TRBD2,CASRKSGEGEQFF,TGTGCCAGCAGAAAGAGCGGGGAAGGTGAGCAGTTCTTC
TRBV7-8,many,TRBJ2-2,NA,CASSLSMFGTGNTGELFF,TGTGCCAGCAGCTTATCCATGTTCGGGACCGGGAACACCGGGGAGCTGTTTTTT
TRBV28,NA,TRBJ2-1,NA,CASSLSGMGRYNEQFF,TGTGCCAGCAGTTTATCTGGAATGGGGCGATACAATGAGCAGTTCTTC
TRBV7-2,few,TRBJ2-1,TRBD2,CASSYLSGGATYNEQFF,TGTGCCAGCAGCTATCTTAGCGGGGGGGCCACCTACAATGAGCAGTTCTTC
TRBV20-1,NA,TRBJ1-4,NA,CSARPPVGNEKLFF,TGCAGTGCTAGACCCCCAGTGGGTAATGAAAAACTGTTTTTT
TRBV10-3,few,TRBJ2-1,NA,CAIRALSVDNEQFF,TGTGCCATCAGGGCTCTTAGCGTCGACAATGAGCAGTTCTTC
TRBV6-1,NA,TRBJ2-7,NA,CASSIGHEQYF,TGTGCCAGCAGTATCGGCCACGAGCAGTACTTC
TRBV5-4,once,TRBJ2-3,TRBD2,CASRDLTSAEDTQYF,TGTGCCAGCAGAGACTTGACTAGCGCGGAAGATACGCAGTATTTT
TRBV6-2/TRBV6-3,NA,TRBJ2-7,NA,CASSYTGEQYF,TGTGCCAGCAGTTACACGGGCGAGCAGTACTTC
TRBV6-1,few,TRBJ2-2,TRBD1,CASSTLLWDRSNTGELFF,TGTGCCAGCAGCACTCTGTTATGGGACAGGAGCAACACCGGGGAGCTGTTTTTT
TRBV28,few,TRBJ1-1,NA,CASFSRETEAFF,TGTGCCAGCTTTAGTCGGGAGACTGAAGCTTTCTTT
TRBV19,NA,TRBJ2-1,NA,CASSTRPSYNEQFF,TGTGCCAGTAGCACTCGTCCCTCCTACAATGAGCAGTTCTTC
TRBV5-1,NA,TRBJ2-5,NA,CASSLGPSEETQYF,TGCGCCAGCAGCTTAGGACCTAGCGAAGAGACCCAGTACTTC
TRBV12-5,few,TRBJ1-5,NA,CASGYGGPQPQHF,TGTGCTAGTGGTTATGGGGGGCCTCAGCCCCAGCATTTT
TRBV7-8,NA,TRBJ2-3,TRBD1,CASSLSPGGDTQYF,TGTGCCAGCAGCTTAAGCCCAGGGGGAGATACGCAGTATTTT
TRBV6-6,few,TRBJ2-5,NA,CASRHRGAAYQETQYF,TGTGCCAGCAGGCACCGAGGGGCAGCCTATCAAGAGACCCAGTACTTC
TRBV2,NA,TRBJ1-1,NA,CASFIYTEAFF,TGTGCGAGCTTTATTTATACTGAAGCTTTCTTT